A single T cell receptor beta chain is shown here with its context. Sequencing used immunoSEQ multiplex PCR; TCRdb keeps in-frame clones, though not all of them. This table holds about 610,000 clones, roughly 90% found once. The CDR3 spans 13 residues. Trimming cost V 0 bases and J 5 bases, with 6 bases left between them. The germline CDR1 and CDR2 sequences are SGHDT and YYEEEE. The data were taken from a study of shared T cell receptors in the human thymus. Separately, the same data were catalogued under a study of human thymus T cells. That study reports: The donor group consisted of healthy Finnish infants who were having corrective surgery for congenital heart defects. The study used thymus tissue resected during corrective heart surgery. Thymic and blood repertoires seemed to favor certain V and J genes. Thymic repertoires overlap heavily among unrelated individuals, related research has reported.

The clonotype originates from a boy under three years old with a congenital heart defect. Material for sequencing was thymocytes. This chain links TRBV5-6 with TRBJ2-4; no clear D gene. CDR3 coding DNA: TGTGCCAGCAGCTTGGAACCAGAAAACATTCAGTACTTC. This sequence encodes CASSLEPENIQYF.